This T cell receptor beta chain was recovered during a study of shared T cell receptors in the human thymus. Germline V gene sequence: CDR1 MNHEY, CDR2 SVGAGI. This CDR3 region has 15 residues. With V trimmed by 5 bases and J by 11 bases, 7 bases remained unmatched. The data were produced by immunoSEQ multiplex PCR, yet TCRdb's version contains in-frame clones alone and is incomplete. The sample yields fewer than 700,000 clones, around nine tenths seen once. Separately, the same data were catalogued under a study of human thymus T cells. As reported in that work: Biased V and J segment usage appeared in thymus and peripheral blood. There were highly overlapping thymic repertoires among unrelated individuals, as related research reported.

V is TRBV6-5 and J is TRBJ2-1, with 15 bases fitting TRBD2. This clonotype originated in a boy under three years old with a congenital heart defect. The sequenced material came from thymocytes. Written as DNA, the CDR3 is TGTGCCAGCAGTCCTGGACTAGCGGGAGGGCTCCAGCAGTTCTTC. This translates into CASSPGLAGGLQQFF.